The 3 T cell receptor beta chains below were found in one sample sequenced in a study of T cells in Graves' hyperthyroidism and ophthalmopathy. Amplified regions were TCR beta CDR3 sequences from RNA transcripts. The HTBI set primed first-round TCR CDR3 RT-PCR. TCRdb itself ran the multiplex PCR reads through MiXCR, one entry per CDR3 protein. Of roughly 640,000 distinct CDR3 sequences in the sample, 15% to 20% were seen once. Sequencing used blood. Receptors originate from a middle-aged woman with Graves' ophthalmopathy.

This clonotype has ten or more counts. V usage is TRBV11-2 and J usage is TRBJ1-5, with D perhaps TRBD1 (6 bases). The V and J ends lost 5 bases and 3 bases respectively, with 17 bases between them. The CDR3 totals 16 residues. CDR1 and CDR2 from the germline V gene are SGHAT and FQNNGV. CDR3 DNA: TGTGCCAGCAGCCTCAGGACGGGACAATCCAATCAGCCCCAGCATTTT. Protein: CASSLRTGQSNQPQHF.

The rearrangement uses TRBV4-3 and TRBJ2-3; D may be TRBD2 (7 bases). This CDR3 has 15 amino acids. Germline CDR1 LGHNA, CDR2 YSLEER. V was shortened by 0 bases and J by 6 bases, with 13 bases between the two germline ends. The CDR3 coding sequence is TGCGCCAGCAGCCAAGATCGGGGGGCGCGTGATACGCAGTATTTT. Protein: CASSQDRGARDTQYF.

The table lists this clonotype with a few counts. The V gene is TRBV13, the J gene TRBJ2-3, with 13 bases lining up with TRBD2. Germline V CDR1 and CDR2: PRHDT, FYEKMQ (reference sequence). After removal of 5 bases from V and 5 bases from J, the junction contained 13 bases not matched to a gene. The CDR3 spans 18 residues. For the CDR3, the DNA is TGTGCCAGCAGCCTTGCCCCTCAACTAGCGGGAGGGGTAGATACGCAGTATTTT. It codes for CASSLAPQLAGGVDTQYF.